Presented here are 29 T cell receptor beta chains from one specimen sequenced in a study of cytomegalovirus exposure and HLA in healthy donors. With 60 Vbeta and 13 Jbeta primers, the PCR was carried out. The method was immunoSEQ multiplex PCR; TCRdb's version includes in-frame clones alone and lacks a portion of them. Found here are roughly 120,000 clones, 75% to 85% of them singletons; the top ten hold approximately 3.8%. Input material: PBMCs. Receptors originate from a man aged 35 to 55 in good health and CMV-seronegative.

This chain links TRBV5-4 with TRBJ2-5; D might be TRBD1 (6 bases). The V end lost 0 bases, the J end lost 7 bases, and 16 bases lay between the germline ends. From germline, CDR1 is SGHNT and CDR2 YYREEE (reference sequence). This CDR3 spans 15 amino acids. The CDR3, as DNA: TGTGCCAGCAGCTTGGGAGGACAGTCCACAGGGACCCAGTACTTC. It is translated as CASSLGGQSTGTQYF.

The rearrangement joins TRBV29-1 to TRBJ2-3, with TRBD1 matching over 8 bases. Germline trimming cut 3 bases from V and 2 bases from J; bases unmatched to any gene: 1. This CDR3 comprises 13 residues. CDR1 is SQVTM and CDR2 is ANQGSEA in the germline V gene. The CDR3 region has the DNA TGCAGCGTTGAGGGACAGGACACAGATACGCAGTATTTT. Protein product: CSVEGQDTDTQYF.

The chain carries TRBV11-2 and TRBJ2-1; D is possibly TRBD1 (5 bases). The germline gives CDR1 SGHAT, CDR2 FQNNGV. The CDR3 is made up of 17 amino acids. Trimming removed 8 bases at V and 4 bases at J, with 24 bases between. The CDR3 is CASGSPQGFRGYNEQFF. In DNA, the CDR3 is TGTGCCAGCGGCTCCCCGCAGGGTTTTAGGGGATACAATGAGCAGTTCTTC.

This chain connects TRBV10-3 to TRBJ1-1; 8 bases map to TRBD1. The CDR3 runs 11 residues. J was trimmed by 7 bases and V by 9 bases; bases with no gene match: 4. Per the germline V gene, CDR1 is ENHRY and CDR2 is SYGVKD. CDR3 sequence (DNA): TGTGCCATAGGGGGGACAGGTGAAGCTTTCTTT. Protein sequence: CAIGGTGEAFF.

V gene TRBV6-5 combines with J gene TRBJ1-1; D call uncertain. The V gene lost 7 bases and the J gene lost 4 bases, with 10 bases spanning the gap. Germline V gene data show CDR1 as MNHEY and CDR2 as SVGAGI. The CDR3 runs 12 residues. The DNA of the CDR3 is TGTGCCAGCATATCTAGCAGCACTGAAGCTTTCTTT. Protein sequence: CASISSSTEAFF.

The V and J genes are TRBV4-1 and TRBJ2-1, with 8 positions matching TRBD2. The V gene's germline CDR1 is MGHRA and CDR2 YSYEKL. The CDR3 loop spans 15 amino acids. The V and J ends lost 1 base and 6 bases, in that order; junction bases with no gene match: 5. CDR3 residues: CASSQAVAGRNEQFF. CDR3 in DNA: TGCGCCAGCAGCCAAGCGGTAGCGGGACGCAATGAGCAGTTCTTC.

The rearrangement joins TRBV7-8 to TRBJ2-5; 11 bases line up with TRBD2. The CDR3 spans 19 residues. The ends lost 5 bases at V and 0 bases at J; junction bases unmatched: 14. Germline V gene data show CDR1 as SGHVS and CDR2 as FQNEAQ. Here the CDR3 DNA reads TGTGCCAGCAGCCCCCCGCGGGCTAGCGGGGGGAAGTACCAAGAGACCCAGTACTTC. Protein: CASSPPRASGGKYQETQYF.

CDR3 DNA: TGTGCCAGCAGCCGTAGGGGCCTCGGAGAAGGGGAGACCCAGTACTTC. Its translation: CASSRRGLGEGETQYF. V is TRBV5-4 and J is TRBJ2-5; TRBD1 might be the D (5 bases). Germline V gene lookup returns CDR1 SGHNT and CDR2 YYREEE (reference sequence). CDR3 length equals 16 residues. Trimming left V 4 bases short and J 5 bases short, with 21 bases between.

The CDR3 region is CASSFTRVENTGELFF. The CDR3 nucleotides read TGTGCCAGCAGCTTCACCAGGGTCGAGAACACCGGGGAGCTGTTTTTT. J is TRBJ2-2 and V is TRBV5-8, with D perhaps matching TRBD1 (5 bases). Trimming cost V 2 bases and J 1 base, with 12 bases left between them. Germline CDR1 is SGHTS and CDR2 is YDEGEE. The CDR3 spans 16 residues.

The rearrangement uses TRBV7-8 and TRBJ2-5; D possibly corresponds to TRBD2 (6 bases). The J call is in doubt because the DNA end fits TRBJ2-7 better. Germline V gene lookup returns CDR1 SGHVS and CDR2 FQNEAQ. The CDR3 length is 17 residues. Here the CDR3 reads CASSLVMGLQGSYEQYF. The CDR3 DNA sequence: TGTGCCAGCAGCTTAGTTATGGGACTCCAGGGCTCCTACGAGCAGTACTTC.

The chain uses TRBV5-1 and TRBJ2-7; 9 bases align to TRBD1. Germline V gene sequence: CDR1 SGHRS, CDR2 YFSETQ. CDR3 length: 14 residues. After removal of 2 bases from V and 2 bases from J, the junction contained 2 bases not matched to a gene. The CDR3 here is CASSFWTGAYEQYF. The CDR3 DNA follows: TGCGCCAGCAGCTTCTGGACAGGGGCCTACGAGCAGTACTTC.

In this sample, this clone turned up a few times. V usage is TRBV18 and J usage is TRBJ1-2, with D possibly being TRBD1 (6 bases). Germline V CDR1 and CDR2: KGHSH, LQKENI. Trimming stripped 6 bases from V and 11 bases from J, with 19 bases between. This CDR3 has 13 residues. The CDR3 DNA follows: TGTGCCAGCTCTCTGGACAGCCCCCCACGATACACCTTC. It encodes CASSLDSPPRYTF.

V is TRBV7-9 and J is TRBJ1-4; D not certain. V lost 5 bases and J 4 bases, leaving 11 bases between the germline ends. The CDR3 loop spans 14 amino acids. Germline CDR1 and CDR2: SEHNR and FQNEAQ (reference sequence). The CDR3 reads CASSLAGNNEKLFF. CDR3 coding DNA: TGTGCCAGCAGCCTGGCGGGGAATAATGAAAAACTGTTTTTT. The full variable domain, its missing parts supplied by reference TRBV7-9 and TRBJ1-4, is DTGVSQNPRHKITKRGQNVTFRCDPISEHNRLYWYRQTLGQGPEFLTYFQNEAQLEKSRLLSDRFSAERPKGSFSTLEIQRTEQGDSAMYLCASSLAGNNEKLFFGSGTQLSVL.

The V gene is TRBV13, the J gene TRBJ1-5; 7 nucleotides align to TRBD1. Trimming cost V 5 bases and J 4 bases; bases outside gene matches: 5. CDR1 and CDR2 from the germline V gene are PRHDT and FYEKMQ (reference sequence). The CDR3 is 14 residues long. For the CDR3, the DNA is TGTGCCAGCAGCCTGACAGGGCAGAATCAGCCCCAGCATTTT. Its translation is CASSLTGQNQPQHF.

The chain couples TRBV15 to TRBJ1-1; D gene ambiguous. Germline V CDR1 and CDR2: LNHNV, YYDKDF (reference sequence). The V end was cut by 0 bases, the J end by 11 bases, with 22 bases between. The CDR3 is 16 residues long. The CDR3 bases are TGTGCCACCAGCAGAGAGATCTGGGGAGAGCGTAGGTCGGCTTTCTTT. Its translation is CATSREIWGERRSAFF.

In its sample, this clone was seen once. One junction end disagrees with the germline gene, perhaps due to a read error. CDR3 DNA sequence: TGTGCCAGCAGCGAAGGACAGGGTAATTCACCCCTCCACTTT. As protein: CASSEGQGNSPLHF. V is TRBV2 and J is TRBJ1-6, with 8 bases matching TRBD1. The germline V gene encodes CDR1 SNHLY and CDR2 FYNNEI. The CDR3 is 14 residues long.

The CDR3 reads CASSLIRGSYEQYF. DNA for the CDR3: TGTGCCAGCAGTCTCATCAGGGGATCCTACGAGCAGTACTTC. The genes are TRBV6-5 and TRBJ2-7; tentative D call: TRBD1 (6 bases). The CDR3 is 14 amino acids. In germline, CDR1 is MNHEY, CDR2 SVGAGI. V gave up 5 bases and J gave up 1 base, with 12 bases separating them.

This clone was picked up a small number of times. The sample carries other DNA sequences with the same CDR3. This CDR3 reads CASSSSGGAGDTQYF. The CDR3 DNA sequence: TGTGCCAGCAGCTCGAGCGGGGGGGCCGGAGATACGCAGTATTTT. This chain uses TRBV7-2 with TRBJ2-3; 10 positions agree with TRBD2. J gave up 5 bases and V 4 bases, and 6 bases lay outside the gene matches. Per the germline V gene, CDR1 is SGHTA and CDR2 is FQGNSA. The CDR3 is made up of 15 amino acids.

The chain joins TRBV5-4 to TRBJ2-1, with 10 positions matching TRBD2. CDR3 length: 15 amino acids. V dropped 2 bases and J dropped 9; count of bases not matched to a gene: 8. Germline V gene sequence: CDR1 SGHNT, CDR2 YYREEE (reference sequence). CDR3 sequence: CASSLISGGASEQFF. CDR3 sequence (DNA): TGTGCCAGCAGCTTAATAAGCGGGGGGGCTAGTGAGCAGTTCTTC.

This clone was found once. The rearrangement joins TRBV28 to TRBJ1-5; possibly TRBD1 for D (5 bases). V dropped 6 bases and J dropped 0 bases, with 24 bases sitting between them. This CDR3 is built from 19 residues. Per the germline V gene, CDR1 is MDHEN and CDR2 is SYDVKM. The CDR3 DNA reads TGTGCCAGCAGGTCCGGGGGAGGGGCCCAAATATATAGCAATCAGCCCCAGCATTTT. Its translation is CASRSGGGAQIYSNQPQHF.

V usage is TRBV11-2 and J usage is TRBJ2-7; possibly TRBD1 for D (6 bases). Looked up from germline, CDR1 is SGHAT and CDR2 is FQNNGV. The CDR3 is made up of 15 amino acids. V lost 1 base to trimming and J lost 2 bases, with 12 bases between them. The CDR3 reads CASSLAQGSPYEQYF. The CDR3 coding sequence is TGTGCCAGCAGCTTAGCACAGGGCTCCCCCTACGAGCAGTACTTC.

This sequence joins TRBV4-1 and TRBJ2-6, with D perhaps matching TRBD2 (5 bases). Trimming took 2 bases from V and 2 from J, leaving 16 bases between them. Germline loops: CDR1 MGHRA, CDR2 YSYEKL. This CDR3 spans 18 amino acids. CDR3 sequence reads: CASSQRRTEEAGANVLTF. As DNA, the CDR3 is TGCGCCAGCAGCCAACGTAGGACGGAGGAGGCTGGGGCCAACGTCCTGACTTTC.

The gene calls are TRBV7-9 and TRBJ2-6, with D possibly TRBD2 on 6 matching bases. The length of the CDR3 is 18 residues. Trimming left V 7 bases short and J 0 bases short, with 19 bases between. CDR1 is SEHNR, CDR2 FQNEAQ, per germline (reference sequence). This CDR3 is CASTVWRGMSSGANVLTF. Here the CDR3 DNA reads TGTGCCAGCACCGTATGGAGGGGCATGAGCTCTGGGGCCAACGTCCTGACTTTC.

The rearrangement joins TRBV13 to TRBJ2-7; 11 positions match TRBD1. Looked up from germline, CDR1 is PRHDT and CDR2 is FYEKMQ (reference sequence). V was clipped by 4 bases and J by 5 bases; unmatched bases: 4. The CDR3 is 14 residues long. The CDR3 bases are TGTGCCAGCAGCTGGACAGGGGGCAGGGACGAGCAGTACTTC. Protein: CASSWTGGRDEQYF.

The chain is built from TRBV18 and TRBJ2-7; a weak D match, TRBD1 (6 bases). CDR3 size: 14 residues. The germline gives CDR1 KGHSH, CDR2 LQKENI. The V and J ends lost 3 bases and 3 bases respectively, with 12 bases between them. In DNA form, the CDR3 reads TGTGCCAGCTCACCCGGGACACCCGACTACGAGCAGTACTTC. Translating it yields CASSPGTPDYEQYF.

This sequence joins TRBV18 and TRBJ1-5; D is possibly TRBD1 (6 bases). Germline CDR1 is KGHSH and CDR2 is LQKENI. The V end lost 3 bases, the J end lost 8 bases, and 23 bases lay between the germline ends. CDR3 length: 17 residues. This chain's CDR3 is CASSPFLATGSGEPQHF. The CDR3 bases are TGTGCCAGCTCACCCTTCCTAGCAACAGGGTCCGGGGAGCCCCAGCATTTT.

V gene TRBV2 combines with J gene TRBJ2-6; D not certain. The ends were cut back, 7 bases at V and 0 bases at J, with 10 bases in the middle. In germline, CDR1 is SNHLY, CDR2 FYNNEI. The CDR3 is made up of 15 amino acids. CDR3 residues: CASTTPGSGANVLTF. In DNA, the CDR3 is TGTGCCAGCACTACCCCCGGCTCTGGGGCCAACGTCCTGACTTTC. The full variable domain, completed using reference TRBV2 and TRBJ2-6, is EPEVTQTPSHQVTQMGQEVILRCVPISNHLYFYWYRQILGQKVEFLVSFYNNEISEKSEIFDDQFSVERPDGSNFTLKIRSTKLEDSAMYFCASTTPGSGANVLTFGAGSRLTVL.

This clone showed up just a few times. The rearrangement uses TRBV10-3 and TRBJ2-5; 13 bases are shared with TRBD2. The CDR3 is made up of 15 amino acids. J lost 6 bases, V lost 0 bases, and 1 base had no gene match. Germline values: CDR1 ENHRY, CDR2 SYGVKD. The CDR3 DNA reads as TGTGCCATCAGTGAGTCGACTAGCGGGGGGAAGACCCAGTACTTC. Translating it yields CAISESTSGGKTQYF.

The rearrangement links TRBV2 to TRBJ1-5; TRBD1 matches 11 bases. V was pared by 6 bases and J by 6 bases, with 7 bases of the junction left unmatched. CDR1 is SNHLY and CDR2 is FYNNEI in the germline V gene. The CDR3 totals 15 residues. The CDR3, as DNA: TGTGCCAGCAGCCCGGACAGGGGGCAGGGTCAGCCCCAGCATTTT. Translating it yields CASSPDRGQGQPQHF.